A selection of T cell receptor beta chains follows, all from one sample in a study of PD-L1 blockade in urothelial cancer. The table came from immunoSEQ multiplex PCR; TCRdb's copy has only in-frame clones and leaves some out. The sample comprises about 87,000 clones, 84% of which are singletons, and approximately 2% rests with the top ten. This specimen consisted of PBMCs, obtained around atezolizumab (anti-PD-L1) treatment. The receptors were sampled from a man in his 60s with urothelial cancer. Both conserved end residues are part of each CDR3. Fields, in order: J gene, CDR3 length, V gene, CDR3 protein.

>TRBJ1-2|14|TRBV7-9
CASSFGGQGYGYTF
>TRBJ1-1|14|TRBV7-8
CASSLQESNTEAFF
>TRBJ2-2|15|TRBV18
CASSLQVDYTGELFF
>TRBJ1-5|17|TRBV4-1
CASSQAGDRYSNQPQHF
>TRBJ2-3|15|TRBV7-2
CASSAGLAGRHTQYF
>TRBJ1-2|14|TRBV30
CACEQGPGIGGYTF
>TRBJ2-5|14|TRBV5-1
CASSPGTGGESQYF
>TRBJ1-1|11|TRBV29-1
CSVRQNTEAFF
>TRBJ2-2|17|TRBV7-2
CASSLRGEGPHTGELFF
>TRBJ2-3|14|TRBV27
CASSSRLASDTQYF
>TRBJ1-2|13|TRBV30
CAWSQLGRYGYTF
>TRBJ2-1|14|TRBV10-2
CAIAGTSGGNEQFF
>TRBJ1-4|14|TRBV19
CASSTSATNEKLFF
>TRBJ1-1|17|TRBV6-1
CASSGTGRIPMNTEAFF
>TRBJ2-5|13|TRBV2
CASRGQPQETQYF
>TRBJ1-4|12|TRBV27
CASGSQQEKLFF
>TRBJ2-4|17|TRBV19
CASSIGVGAGRINIQYF
>TRBJ2-5|17|TRBV19
CASSMGGTGGKQETQYF
>TRBJ2-7|11|TRBV7-9
CASSQDTEQYF
>TRBJ2-5|14|TRBV27
CASSLSGGRETQYF
>TRBJ1-1|11|TRBV29-1
CSGRVNTEAFF
>TRBJ2-7|15|TRBV10-3
CAISEASGGGLEQYF
>TRBJ2-1|17|TRBV7-9
CASSQRGTGTGYNEQFF
>TRBJ2-3|12|TRBV7-2
CASSPSVVGQYF
>TRBJ2-1|14|TRBV7-8
CASSPSPGQGEQFF
>TRBJ2-7|14|TRBV19
CASSIALAGYEQYF
>TRBJ2-2|15|TRBV5-4
CASSNLAANTGELFF
>TRBJ1-2|17|TRBV7-2
CASSPRTGGLPNYGYTF
>TRBJ1-5|15|TRBV7-2
CASSLNSGLNQPQHF
>TRBJ2-7|13|TRBV5-5
CASSFGQAYEQYF
>TRBJ2-3|16|TRBV5-1
CASGPGTSGRTDTQYF
>TRBJ2-5|16|TRBV9
CASSQLAAGPGETQYF
>TRBJ1-5|14|TRBV6-6
CASSYSLSNQPQHF
>TRBJ2-7|11|TRBV20-1
CSASGSYEQYF
>TRBJ1-1|14|TRBV14
CASSQRQGHTEAFF
>TRBJ1-2|11|TRBV6-5
CASSEWTLYTF
>TRBJ1-1|15|TRBV6-5
CASRRDRDRGAEAFF
>TRBJ1-1|16|TRBV15
CATSRDPRRLNTEAFF
>TRBJ1-1|11|TRBV30
CAWSQSAEAFF
>TRBJ2-7|14|TRBV28
CASTGGWLGYEQYF
>TRBJ2-5|15|TRBV9
CASSVDPGVGETQYF
>TRBJ2-3|15|TRBV28
CASSRDEQGTDTQYF
>TRBJ2-2|15|TRBV6-4
CASSDSGLATGELFF
>TRBJ2-7|15|TRBV5-4
CASSWGRGRENEQYF
>TRBJ2-2|15|TRBV25-1
CASKGQGVGTGELFF
>TRBJ2-1|18|TRBV5-1
CASSLNRLGGSSYNEQFF
>TRBJ2-1|19|TRBV5-6
CASSLDGFSGYSSYNEQFF
>TRBJ2-3|15|TRBV5-4
CASSLPSSSTDTQYF
>TRBJ1-2|14|TRBV30
CAWSVLGGDYGYTF
>TRBJ2-5|14|TRBV11-2
CASSLGSGRETQYF
>TRBJ1-5|16|TRBV7-2
CASSLQPTGHNQPQHF
>TRBJ2-3|14|TRBV7-9
CASSPQSSTDTQYF
>TRBJ2-7|12|TRBV5-5
CASSFRDYEQYF
>TRBJ2-7|16|TRBV28
CASSSRGLAGSRWQYF
>TRBJ2-3|16|TRBV9
CASSFSELPRPDTQYF